This T cell receptor beta chain is drawn from a study of blood T cell repertoires in COVID-19. Turning to the study itself: Spain, Italy and the United States supplied samples that represented acute and convalescent COVID-19.

This clone came up once. The CDR3 has 15 amino acids. CDR1 and CDR2 from the germline V gene are LGHDT and YNNKEL (reference sequence). The V end lost 4 bases, the J end lost 1 base, and 14 bases lay between the germline ends. Clones were sequenced by immunoSEQ multiplex PCR, and TCRdb holds only the in-frame ones, with some missing. The repertoire holds approximately 250,000 clones, with around four fifths as singletons. The clonotype originates from a woman aged 60-75 years with active or convalescent COVID-19. This chain links TRBV3-1 (or the pseudogene TRBV3-2) with TRBJ2-7; TRBD2 is a possible D gene (5 bases). The sequenced sample was peripheral blood. CDR3 in amino acids: CASSLAGERSYEQYF. The DNA for the CDR3 is TGTGCCAGCAGCCTCGCCGGGGAGCGGTCCTACGAGCAGTACTTC.